These 18 T cell receptor beta chains originate from one sample sequenced in a study of pediatric ulcerative colitis. Assay used: immunoSEQ multiplex PCR; TCRdb lists only in-frame clones, some missing. The sample has around 64,000 clones, about 86% seen once; the top ten hold around 3%. The sample was blood. Source of these receptors: a boy aged 5-17 years with severe ulcerative colitis.

This clone showed up just a few times. This chain connects TRBV5-1 to TRBJ1-1; no firm D call. Trimming cost V 0 bases and J 3 bases, with 6 bases left between them. Germline CDR1 SGHRS, CDR2 YFSETQ. CDR3 length equals 13 residues. In nucleotides, the CDR3 is TGCGCCAGCAGCTTGGTAGCGGACACTGAAGCTTTCTTT. Protein product: CASSLVADTEAFF. Full variable domain (missing parts from reference TRBV5-1 and TRBJ1-1): KAGVTQTPRYLIKTRGQQVTLSCSPISGHRSVSWYQQTPGQGLQFLFEYFSETQRNKGNFPGRFSGRQFSNSRSEMNVSTLELGDSALYLCASSLVADTEAFFGQGTRLTVV.

V usage is TRBV25-1 and J usage is TRBJ1-4; the D is unclear. This CDR3 has 16 residues. V was cut by 1 base and J by 3 bases, with 12 bases left in between. Per germline, CDR1 MGHDK and CDR2 SYGVNS. The CDR3 DNA follows: TGTGCCAGCAGTGAATCCGGGAGAGCGCCTAATGAAAAACTGTTTTTT. It encodes CASSESGRAPNEKLFF.

The chain joins TRBV7-9 to TRBJ2-1; a weak D match, TRBD2 (6 bases). The germline V gene encodes CDR1 SEHNR and CDR2 FQNEAQ (reference sequence). This CDR3 is built from 15 residues. V dropped 1 base and J dropped 3 bases, with 10 bases sitting between them. The CDR3 DNA follows: TGTGCCAGCAGCTTAGTTACGGGAGACTACAATGAGCAGTTCTTC. Protein: CASSLVTGDYNEQFF.

This chain uses TRBV7-9 with TRBJ2-7, with TRBD1 matching 7 bases. The CDR3 covers 18 residues. With V trimmed by 0 bases and J by 2 bases, 13 bases remained unmatched. Germline V lookup: CDR1 SEHNR, CDR2 FQNEAQ (reference sequence). The DNA for the CDR3 is TGTGCCAGCAGCTTAGCCCCATTTCGGGACAGAACTACCTACGAGCAGTACTTC. This translates into CASSLAPFRDRTTYEQYF.

The chain couples TRBV7-2 to TRBJ2-3, with D uncertain. CDR1 is SGHTA, CDR2 FQGNSA, per germline. V shed 1 base and J shed 0 bases, with 11 bases lying between them. The CDR3 sequence is 16 residues long. CDR3 protein: CASSLEGTASTDTQYF. CDR3 nucleotides: TGTGCCAGCAGCTTAGAGGGTACTGCTAGCACAGATACGCAGTATTTT. The full variable domain, completed using reference TRBV7-2 and TRBJ2-3, is GAGVSQSPSNKVTEKGKDVELRCDPISGHTALYWYRQSLGQGLEFLIYFQGNSAPDKSGLPSDRFSAERTGGSVSTLTIQRTQQEDSAVYLCASSLEGTASTDTQYFGPGTRLTVL.

The V gene is TRBV6-5, the J gene TRBJ1-6, with D uncertain. Trimming shortened V by 0 bases and J by 6 bases, and 9 bases separated the two germline ends. The CDR3 totals 15 residues. Looked up from germline, CDR1 is MNHEY and CDR2 is SVGAGI. The CDR3 nucleotides are TGTGCCAGCAGTTACTCCCAGAGCCCTAATTCACCCCTCCACTTT. Translating gives CASSYSQSPNSPLHF.

The sample holds one count of this clone. The gene calls are TRBV2 and TRBJ2-7; 7 nucleotides agree with TRBD2. V dropped 5 bases and J dropped 2; count of bases not matched to a gene: 3. The CDR3 runs to 13 residues. From germline, CDR1 is SNHLY and CDR2 FYNNEI. The chain's CDR3 is CASSSTSAYEQYF. The CDR3 DNA sequence: TGTGCCAGCAGTTCAACTAGCGCCTACGAGCAGTACTTC.

The chain links TRBV6-5 to TRBJ2-5, with no clear D. Trimming stripped 6 bases from V and 5 bases from J, with 16 bases between. The CDR3 spans 14 residues. Germline CDR1 MNHEY, CDR2 SVGAGI. CDR3 residues: CASSPTGSRETQYF. CDR3 DNA sequence: TGTGCCAGCAGCCCTACCGGGTCCAGGGAGACCCAGTACTTC.

The chain carries TRBV7-9 and TRBJ1-1, with TRBD1 as a possible D gene (5 bases). In germline, CDR1 is SEHNR, CDR2 FQNEAQ (reference sequence). Trimming stripped 5 bases from V and 6 bases from J, with 10 bases between. This CDR3 comprises 12 residues. CDR3 sequence: CASSGGLAEAFF. The CDR3 nucleotides are TGTGCCAGCAGCGGGGGGTTGGCTGAAGCTTTCTTT.

The gene calls are TRBV20-1 and TRBJ2-7; D unclear. Germline CDR1 DFQATT, CDR2 SNEGSKA (reference sequence). The CDR3 spans 11 residues. Trimming removed 6 bases at V and 3 bases at J, with 9 bases between. In DNA, the CDR3 is TGCAGTGCGGAGCTTTACTACGAGCAGTACTTC. Its translation: CSAELYYEQYF.

The genes are TRBV6-4 and TRBJ2-6; no clear D. V dropped 7 bases and J dropped 0 bases, with 4 bases sitting between them. CDR3 length: 13 residues. Germline values: CDR1 MRHNA, CDR2 SNTAGT. CDR3 sequence: CASKNSGANVLTF. CDR3 DNA sequence: TGTGCCAGCAAAAACTCTGGGGCCAACGTCCTGACTTTC.

The rearrangement links TRBV11-3 to TRBJ2-3; weak D call: TRBD1 (7 bases). Trimming removed 2 bases at V and 2 bases at J, with 14 bases between. Germline loops: CDR1 SGHNT, CDR2 YENEEA. The CDR3 is made up of 16 amino acids. The CDR3, as DNA: TGTGCCAGCAGCTTAAGGGGCAGGGGGGACACAGATACGCAGTATTTT. It codes for CASSLRGRGDTDTQYF.

This clone was recorded a few times. The genes are TRBV6-4 and TRBJ2-3; 12 bases fit TRBD2. V dropped 8 bases and J dropped 3; count of bases not matched to a gene: 0. Germline V lookup: CDR1 MRHNA, CDR2 SNTAGT. This CDR3 is 13 amino acids long. For the CDR3, the DNA is TGTGCCAGCGGGACTAGCGGGACAGATACGCAGTATTTT. Its protein product is CASGTSGTDTQYF.

The rearrangement uses TRBV5-1 and TRBJ1-3; D unresolved. The V end lost 4 bases, the J end lost 0 bases, and 5 bases lay between the germline ends. From germline, CDR1 is SGHRS and CDR2 YFSETQ. This CDR3 spans 13 amino acids. In nucleotides, the CDR3 is TGCGCCAGCAGCAGCGTCTCTGGAAACACCATATATTTT. Its protein is CASSSVSGNTIYF. The variable domain in full, with the rest retrieved from reference TRBV5-1 and TRBJ1-3, is KAGVTQTPRYLIKTRGQQVTLSCSPISGHRSVSWYQQTPGQGLQFLFEYFSETQRNKGNFPGRFSGRQFSNSRSEMNVSTLELGDSALYLCASSSVSGNTIYFGEGSWLTVV.

The V call is TRBV27, the J call TRBJ2-3; 10 bases match TRBD1. Per germline, CDR1 MNHEY and CDR2 SMNVEV (reference sequence). The CDR3 runs 13 residues. V dropped 8 bases and J dropped 4; count of bases not matched to a gene: 3. CDR3: CASGDRGADTQYF. The CDR3 DNA is TGTGCCAGCGGGGACAGGGGAGCAGATACGCAGTATTTT.

The CDR3: CASSLRYGYTF. The CDR3 DNA reads TGTGCCAGCAGCCTCCGATATGGCTACACCTTC. The chain recombines TRBV16 with TRBJ1-2; D gene ambiguous. V lost 4 bases and J 5 bases, leaving 5 bases between the germline ends. CDR1 is KGHSY, CDR2 FQNENV, per germline. The CDR3 is 11 residues long.

The chain combines TRBV7-8 with TRBJ1-1; no clear D. Trimming took off 3 bases at V and 6 bases at J, with 8 bases between the two ends. Germline V CDR1 and CDR2: SGHVS, FQNEAQ. The CDR3 runs to 12 residues. CDR3 DNA sequence: TGTGCCAGCAGCTTGACCGTCGCTGAAGCTTTCTTT. Translated: CASSLTVAEAFF.

The chain employs TRBV19 and TRBJ2-7; TRBD2 agrees at 9 bases. Germline CDR1 and CDR2: LNHDA and SQIVND (reference sequence). This CDR3 has 15 amino acids. The V gene end was trimmed by 5 bases and the J gene end by 0 bases; junction bases not matched to a gene: 5. CDR3 nucleotide sequence: TGTGCCAGTAGTCTACTAGCGGGCCGCTCCTACGAGCAGTACTTC. It codes for CASSLLAGRSYEQYF.